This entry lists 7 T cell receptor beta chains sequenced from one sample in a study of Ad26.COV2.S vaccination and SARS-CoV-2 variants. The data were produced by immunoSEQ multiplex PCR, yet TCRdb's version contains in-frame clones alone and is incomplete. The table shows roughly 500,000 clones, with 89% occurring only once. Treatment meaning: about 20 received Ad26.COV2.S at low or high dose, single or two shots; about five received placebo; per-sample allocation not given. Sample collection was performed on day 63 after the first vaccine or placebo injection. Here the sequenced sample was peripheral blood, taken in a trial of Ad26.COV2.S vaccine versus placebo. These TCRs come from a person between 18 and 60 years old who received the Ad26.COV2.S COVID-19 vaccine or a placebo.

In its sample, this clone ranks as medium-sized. The CDR3 loop reads CASSQVLFAYEQYF. CDR3 coding DNA: TGTGCCAGCAGCCAAGTCCTTTTCGCCTACGAGCAGTACTTC. This chain uses TRBV14 with TRBJ2-7; D unclear. Trimming cost V 1 base and J 2 bases, with 9 bases left between them. Germline CDR1 and CDR2: SGHDN and FVKESK. The CDR3 extends over 14 amino acids.

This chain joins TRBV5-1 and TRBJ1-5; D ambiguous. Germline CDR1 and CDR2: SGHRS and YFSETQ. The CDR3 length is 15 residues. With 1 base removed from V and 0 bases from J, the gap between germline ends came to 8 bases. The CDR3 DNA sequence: TGCGCCAGCAGCTTGATCCCGGATAGCAATCAGCCCCAGCATTTT. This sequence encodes CASSLIPDSNQPQHF.

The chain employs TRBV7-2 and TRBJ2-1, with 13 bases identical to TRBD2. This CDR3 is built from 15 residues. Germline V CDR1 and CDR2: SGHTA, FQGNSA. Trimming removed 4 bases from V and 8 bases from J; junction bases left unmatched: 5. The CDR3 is CASSSGTSGVDEQFF. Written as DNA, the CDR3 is TGTGCCAGCAGCTCCGGGACTAGCGGGGTCGATGAGCAGTTCTTC.

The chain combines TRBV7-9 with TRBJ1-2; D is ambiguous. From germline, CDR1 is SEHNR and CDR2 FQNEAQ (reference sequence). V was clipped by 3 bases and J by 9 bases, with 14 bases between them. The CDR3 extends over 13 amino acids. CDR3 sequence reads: CASSLVGFLSYTF. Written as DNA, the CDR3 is TGTGCCAGCAGCTTGGTGGGATTTTTGAGCTACACCTTC.

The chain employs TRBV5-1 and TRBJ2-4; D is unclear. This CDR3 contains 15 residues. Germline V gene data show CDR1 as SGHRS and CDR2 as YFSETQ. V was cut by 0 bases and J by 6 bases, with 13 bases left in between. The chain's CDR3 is CASSLGGGVGNIQYF. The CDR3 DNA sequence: TGCGCCAGCAGCTTGGGTGGTGGGGTCGGAAACATTCAGTACTTC.

CDR3: CASSLASTEAFF. The CDR3 DNA reads TGTGCCAGCAGTTTGGCATCCACTGAAGCTTTCTTT. The chain links TRBV28 to TRBJ1-1; D is unresolved. The V gene lost 3 bases and the J gene lost 4 bases, with 6 bases spanning the gap. CDR3 size: 12 residues. Germline V gene sequence: CDR1 MDHEN, CDR2 SYDVKM.

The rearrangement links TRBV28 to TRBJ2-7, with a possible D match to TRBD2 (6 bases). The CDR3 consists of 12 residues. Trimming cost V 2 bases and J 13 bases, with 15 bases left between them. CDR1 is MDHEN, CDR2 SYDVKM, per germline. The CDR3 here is CASSLQAGLTYF. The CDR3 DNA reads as TGTGCCAGCAGTTTACAGGCGGGACTTACTTACTTC.